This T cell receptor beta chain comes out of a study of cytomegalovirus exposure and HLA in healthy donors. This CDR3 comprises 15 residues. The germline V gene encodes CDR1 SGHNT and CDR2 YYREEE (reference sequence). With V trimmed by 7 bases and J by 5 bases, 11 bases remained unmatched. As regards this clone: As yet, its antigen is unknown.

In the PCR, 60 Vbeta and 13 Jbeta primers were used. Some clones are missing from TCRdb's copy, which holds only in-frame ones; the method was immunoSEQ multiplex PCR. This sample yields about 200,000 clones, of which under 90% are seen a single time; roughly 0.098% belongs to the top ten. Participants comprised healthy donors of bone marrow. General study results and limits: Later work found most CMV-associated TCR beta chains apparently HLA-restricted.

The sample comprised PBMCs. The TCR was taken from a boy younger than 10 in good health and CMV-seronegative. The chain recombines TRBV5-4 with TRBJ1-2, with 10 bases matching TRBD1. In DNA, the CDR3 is TGTGCCAGCGGGTACCGGGACAGGGGAAATTATGGCTACACCTTC. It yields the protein CASGYRDRGNYGYTF.